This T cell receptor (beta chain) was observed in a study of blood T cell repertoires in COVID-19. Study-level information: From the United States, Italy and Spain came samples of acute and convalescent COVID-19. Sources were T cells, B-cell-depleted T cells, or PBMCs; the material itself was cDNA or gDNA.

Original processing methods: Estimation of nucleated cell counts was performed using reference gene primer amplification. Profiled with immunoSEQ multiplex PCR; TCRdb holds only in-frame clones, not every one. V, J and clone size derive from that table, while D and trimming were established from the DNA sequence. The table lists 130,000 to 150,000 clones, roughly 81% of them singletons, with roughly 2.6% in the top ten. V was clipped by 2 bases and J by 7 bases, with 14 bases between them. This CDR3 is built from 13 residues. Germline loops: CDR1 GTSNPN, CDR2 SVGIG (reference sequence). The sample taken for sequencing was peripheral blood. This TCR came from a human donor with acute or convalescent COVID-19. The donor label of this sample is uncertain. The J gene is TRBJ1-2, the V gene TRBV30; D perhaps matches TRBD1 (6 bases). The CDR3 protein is CAWSRQAGVGYTF. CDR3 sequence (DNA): TGTGCCTGGAGTCGACAAGCAGGGGTTGGCTACACCTTC.